What follows are 16 T cell receptor beta chains derived from one specimen sequenced in a study of post-analysis software for immune sequencing data. Presence of unique molecular identifiers characterized the TCR beta cDNA libraries. TCRdb re-derived calls from the PCR reads in MiXCR, one entry per CDR3 protein. The sample contains hundreds of thousands of distinct CDR3 sequences, 55% to 60% of which appear only once. Study-wide results and caveats: The five TRBV segments detected at higher frequency in patients than in controls included TRBV5-6, TRBV5-1 and TRBV20-1.

No cognate antigen is known for these TCRs. Source material: blood. Receptors were obtained from a girl aged 2-10 years with multiple sclerosis.

This clonotype was recorded a few times. The chain uses TRBV7-9 and TRBJ2-7; 9 nucleotides match TRBD1. V dropped 5 bases and J dropped 0; count of bases not matched to a gene: 8. CDR3 length: 16 residues. Germline CDR1 reads SEHNR; CDR2 reads FQNEAQ (reference sequence). The CDR3 DNA follows: TGTGCCAGCAGCCTCACCGGGACAGGGAGCTCCTACGAGCAGTACTTC. Protein: CASSLTGTGSSYEQYF. The full variable domain, its missing parts supplied by reference TRBV7-9 and TRBJ2-7, is DTGVSQNPRHKITKRGQNVTFRCDPISEHNRLYWYRQTLGQGPEFLTYFQNEAQLEKSRLLSDRFSAERPKGSFSTLEIQRTEQGDSAMYLCASSLTGTGSSYEQYFGPGTRLTVT.

The J gene is TRBJ1-2, the V gene TRBV11-2; D may be TRBD1 (5 bases). V lost 1 base to trimming and J lost 3 bases, with 15 bases between them. The CDR3 is 16 residues long. CDR1 is SGHAT, CDR2 FQNNGV, per germline. DNA of the CDR3: TGTGCCAGCAGCTTAGTTCAGGGAGGAAAAGACTATGGCTACACCTTC. Residues: CASSLVQGGKDYGYTF.

This chain connects TRBV5-1 to TRBJ2-3; D may be TRBD2 (6 bases). This CDR3 is built from 15 residues. With 5 bases removed from V and 4 bases from J, the gap between germline ends came to 17 bases. Germline CDR1 SGHRS, CDR2 YFSETQ. The CDR3 protein is CASSRVSGNPDTQYF. The DNA for the CDR3 is TGCGCCAGCAGTCGTGTTAGCGGAAACCCAGATACGCAGTATTTT.

This clonotype was seen more than once but under ten times. This chain links TRBV20-1 with TRBJ2-1; TRBD2 is a possible D gene (6 bases). Germline V gene lookup returns CDR1 DFQATT and CDR2 SNEGSKA (reference sequence). The V end lost 6 bases, the J end lost 2 bases, and 11 bases lay between the germline ends. The CDR3 spans 13 residues. This chain's CDR3 is CSAGRTTYNEQFF. Written as DNA, the CDR3 is TGCAGTGCCGGAAGGACTACCTACAATGAGCAGTTCTTC.

This clonotype has a handful of counts. The chain is built from TRBV27 and TRBJ1-2, with D possibly matching TRBD1 (5 bases). This CDR3 has 14 residues. Germline V lookup: CDR1 MNHEY, CDR2 SMNVEV (reference sequence). Trimming removed 4 bases at V and 0 bases at J, with 9 bases between. CDR3 sequence reads: CASSSDRANYGYTF. In DNA, the CDR3 is TGTGCCAGCAGTTCCGACAGAGCTAACTATGGCTACACCTTC.

The chain carries TRBV20-1 and TRBJ2-7; 7 bases agree with TRBD1. The germline CDR1 and CDR2 sequences are DFQATT and SNEGSKA (reference sequence). Unmatched junction bases numbered 8, after V lost 5 bases and J lost 1 base. The CDR3 runs 14 residues. The CDR3 nucleotides read TGCAGTGCTCGTACCGGGACAGAGTCCTACGAGCAGTACTTC. Its protein product is CSARTGTESYEQYF.

This clonotype was found a few times. CDR3 sequence: CASHLVAKRQYF. DNA of the CDR3: TGTGCCAGCCACCTGGTAGCCAAACGGCAGTACTTC. This rearrangement joins TRBV12-3 or TRBV12-4 to TRBJ2-7; no reliable D call. The CDR3 contains 12 residues. Trimming pared 8 bases from V and 9 bases from J, leaving 17 bases between.

This clonotype has only a few counts. V usage is TRBV10-3 and J usage is TRBJ1-2; D not resolved. In germline, CDR1 is ENHRY, CDR2 SYGVKD. The CDR3 spans 13 residues. With 2 bases removed from V and 8 bases from J, the gap between germline ends came to 12 bases. The DNA of the CDR3 is TGTGCCATCAGTGAGGGTGGTTTGGACGGCTACACCTTC. It encodes CAISEGGLDGYTF.

V and J are TRBV20-1 and TRBJ2-7; 10 bases are shared with TRBD2. CDR3 length: 15 amino acids. CDR1 and CDR2 from the germline V gene are DFQATT and SNEGSKA (reference sequence). V lost 3 bases to trimming and J lost 5 bases; unmatched junction nucleotides: 10. In nucleotides, the CDR3 is TGCAGTGCTAGTACCGCTAGCGGGAGTAGCGACGAGCAGTACTTC. Translated: CSASTASGSSDEQYF.

This chain uses TRBV27 with TRBJ2-4, with D perhaps TRBD1 or TRBD2 (5 bases each). The J call may be mistaken, given a closer DNA end match to TRBJ2-7. The CDR3 loop spans 15 amino acids. CDR1 is MNHEY and CDR2 is SMNVEV in the germline V gene (reference sequence). CDR3 amino acids: CASSFEGFPPYEQYF. DNA of the CDR3: TGTGCCAGCAGTTTTGAGGGGTTCCCACCTTACGAGCAGTACTTC.

The gene calls are TRBV7-9 and TRBJ2-5; no clear D gene. The CDR3 spans 13 residues. Germline V gives CDR1 SEHNR, CDR2 FQNEAQ (reference sequence). The V end lost 1 base, the J end lost 5 bases, and 8 bases lay between the germline ends. This CDR3 reads CASSLGNGETQYF. The CDR3, as DNA: TGTGCCAGCAGCTTAGGAAACGGGGAGACCCAGTACTTC.

This clonotype was picked up one time. The rearrangement links TRBV3-1 to TRBJ2-7, with D perhaps matching TRBD2 (6 bases). The CDR3 runs 16 residues. From germline, CDR1 is LGHDT and CDR2 YNNKEL (reference sequence). Between the trimmed V and J ends, which lost 0 bases and 1 base, there was a span of 13 bases. Here the CDR3 reads CASSQDSAGFSYEQYF. The CDR3, as DNA: TGTGCCAGCAGCCAAGATAGCGCGGGATTTTCCTACGAGCAGTACTTC.

The rearrangement uses TRBV7-9 and TRBJ1-2; 10 positions match TRBD1. The CDR3 is made up of 15 amino acids. V was clipped by 5 bases and J by 6 bases; unmatched bases: 9. Germline V gene data show CDR1 as SEHNR and CDR2 as FQNEAQ (reference sequence). The CDR3: CASSTGTGDVNGYTF. DNA for the CDR3: TGTGCCAGCAGCACAGGGACAGGGGATGTCAATGGCTACACCTTC.

The chain links TRBV4-2 to TRBJ2-4, with a possible D match to TRBD1 (7 bases). This CDR3 is built from 16 residues. Per the germline V gene, CDR1 is LGHNA and CDR2 is YNFKEQ. The V end was cut by 0 bases, the J end by 8 bases, with 17 bases between. CDR3 amino acids: CASSQEQQGGADIQYF. The CDR3 region has the DNA TGTGCCAGCAGCCAAGAGCAGCAGGGGGGCGCGGACATTCAGTACTTC.

Concerning this clonotype: The junction departs from germline at one end; a sequencing error may be responsible. CDR3 sequence (DNA): TGTGCTAGCAGCCTAGGGGGGCCCTCTGGGGCCAACGTCCTGACTTTC. Translated: CASSLGGPSGANVLTF. The V and J genes are TRBV7-7 and TRBJ2-6, with D perhaps being TRBD1 or TRBD2 (6 bases each). The germline V gene encodes CDR1 SSHAT and CDR2 FNYEAQ (reference sequence). This CDR3 has 16 amino acids.

V is TRBV15 and J is TRBJ1-2; TRBD1 aligns across 7 bases. The CDR3 covers 16 residues. The junction had 17 bases not matched to a gene; V was cut back by 1 base and J by 12 bases. Germline loops: CDR1 LNHNV, CDR2 YYDKDF (reference sequence). The CDR3: CATSRVGGRGTSRHTF. The DNA of the CDR3 is TGTGCCACCAGCAGAGTAGGGGGCAGGGGAACGTCTCGCCACACCTTC.